These 25 T cell receptor beta chains originate from one sample sequenced in a study of T cell changes during pregnancy in multiple sclerosis. Generated by immunoSEQ multiplex PCR, the TCRdb table keeps only in-frame clones and is missing some. The table has roughly 35,000 clones, 92% seen once. What was sequenced was PBMCs (not recorded whether the cells were cultured). These receptor sequences come from a female donor with multiple sclerosis, enrolled in a pregnancy study.

The chain joins TRBV4-1 to TRBJ2-5; TRBD2 matches 16 bases. There are 21 residues in the CDR3. J gave up 3 bases and V 5 bases, and 18 bases lay outside the gene matches. CDR1 is MGHRA and CDR2 is YSYEKL in the germline V gene. The CDR3 DNA reads TGCGCCAGCAGCGCACCGGGACTAGCGGGAGGGCCAAGGTGGGGGGAAGAGACCCAGTACTTC. Translation gives CASSAPGLAGGPRWGEETQYF.

The V and J genes are TRBV29-1 and TRBJ2-5, with D perhaps matching TRBD1 (5 bases). Germline V gives CDR1 SQVTM, CDR2 ANQGSEA. The CDR3 covers 12 residues. V lost 4 bases and J lost 5, with 11 bases in between. CDR3 bases: TGCAGCGTTGTGACAGAGGAGGAGACCCAGTACTTC. Its translation: CSVVTEEETQYF.

The chain links TRBV19 to TRBJ1-5; unclear D gene. The CDR3 contains 13 residues. CDR1 and CDR2 from the germline V gene are LNHDA and SQIVND (reference sequence). Trimming stripped 3 bases from V and 4 bases from J, with 7 bases between. CDR3 loop: CASSIIPNQPQHF. The CDR3 nucleotides are TGTGCCAGTAGTATCATCCCGAATCAGCCCCAGCATTTT. Full variable domain (remainder filled in from reference TRBV19 and TRBJ1-5): DGGITQSPKYLFRKEGQNVTLSCEQNLNHDAMYWYRQDPGQGLRLIYYSQIVNDFQKGDIAEGYSVSREKKESFPLTVTSAQKNPTAFYLCASSIIPNQPQHFGDGTRLSIL.

J is TRBJ2-5 and V is TRBV28, with 7 positions matching TRBD1. This CDR3 is built from 15 residues. The V segment lost 4 bases and the J segment 5 bases; nucleotides outside the gene matches: 10. Per germline, CDR1 MDHEN and CDR2 SYDVKM. CDR3 amino acids: CASSSPLGGSETQYF. For the CDR3, the DNA is TGTGCCAGCAGTTCACCCCTAGGGGGCTCGGAGACCCAGTACTTC. Complete variable domain (other parts from reference TRBV28 and TRBJ2-5): DVKVTQSSRYLVKRTGEKVFLECVQDMDHENMFWYRQDPGLGLRLIYFSYDVKMKEKGDIPEGYSVSREKKERFSLILESASTNQTSMYLCASSSPLGGSETQYFGPGTRLLVL.

This chain links TRBV28 with TRBJ2-7; possibly TRBD1 or TRBD2 for D (5 bases each). Germline lookup yields CDR1 MDHEN and CDR2 SYDVKM. With 5 bases removed from V and 2 bases from J, the gap between germline ends came to 13 bases. CDR3 length: 14 amino acids. CDR3 nucleotides: TGTGCCAGCAGTATGCCGGGACCACCCTACGAGCAGTACTTC. Translation: CASSMPGPPYEQYF.

This chain joins TRBV5-6 and TRBJ1-2; D is possibly TRBD1 (6 bases). The V gene's germline CDR1 is SGHDT and CDR2 YYEEEE. The CDR3 has 14 residues. V was cut by 7 bases and J by 4 bases, with 17 bases left in between. CDR3 nucleotides: TGTGCCAGCCGGATGACAGGCACCTCCTATGGCTACACCTTC. Translated, it gives CASRMTGTSYGYTF.

The V gene is TRBV7-9, the J gene TRBJ1-2; D is undetermined. Germline assignment: CDR1 SEHNR and CDR2 FQNEAQ (reference sequence). V was trimmed by 1 base and J by 3 bases, leaving 6 bases between them. CDR3 length: 13 amino acids. CDR3 sequence reads: CASSLGLDYGYTF. CDR3 nucleotides: TGTGCCAGCAGCTTAGGATTGGACTATGGCTACACCTTC.

This rearrangement joins TRBV18 to TRBJ2-7, with 9 bases aligning to TRBD1. V lost 4 bases and J lost 0; bases outside the gene matches: 1. The CDR3 consists of 14 residues. Per the germline V gene, CDR1 is KGHSH and CDR2 is LQKENI. CDR3 region: CASSQGQGSYEQYF. Written as DNA, the CDR3 is TGTGCCAGCTCACAGGGACAGGGCTCCTACGAGCAGTACTTC.

The chain joins TRBV10-3 to TRBJ2-3, with TRBD2 identical over 14 bases. CDR3 length: 17 amino acids. CDR1 ENHRY and CDR2 SYGVKD come from the germline V gene. Losses at the gene ends were 6 bases for V and 0 bases for J; bases not matched to a gene: 5. In nucleotides, the CDR3 is TGTGCCATCAGGGGGACTAGCGGGGGCATCAGCACAGATACGCAGTATTTT. Its protein product is CAIRGTSGGISTDTQYF.

The rearrangement uses TRBV5-5 and TRBJ2-4, with D perhaps given as TRBD1 or TRBD2 (5 bases each). From germline, CDR1 is SGHKS and CDR2 YYEKEE (reference sequence). This CDR3 has 14 residues. V was trimmed by 6 bases and J by 6 bases, leaving 16 bases between them. CDR3 loop: CASTFSGTANIQYF. In nucleotides, the CDR3 is TGTGCCAGCACTTTCTCCGGGACGGCAAACATTCAGTACTTC. Together with reference TRBV5-5 and TRBJ2-4, the CDR3 gives the full variable domain: DAGVTQSPTHLIKTRGQQVTLRCSPISGHKSVSWYQQVLGQGPQFIFQYYEKEERGRGNFPDRFSARQFPNYSSELNVNALLLGDSALYLCASTFSGTANIQYFGAGTRLSVL.

This sequence joins TRBV2 and TRBJ2-7; tentatively, D is TRBD1 or TRBD2 (6 bases each). With 3 bases removed from V and 5 bases from J, the gap between germline ends came to 14 bases. The CDR3 sequence is 14 residues long. Germline V gene sequence: CDR1 SNHLY, CDR2 FYNNEI. The CDR3 nucleotides are TGTGCCAGCAGTGACCGGGGGCGCGGGGACGAGCAGTACTTC. Protein: CASSDRGRGDEQYF.

The J gene is TRBJ1-1, the V gene TRBV27, with TRBD1 as a possible D gene (6 bases). CDR1 is MNHEY, CDR2 SMNVEV, per germline (reference sequence). V was trimmed by 4 bases and J by 5 bases, leaving 14 bases between them. The length of the CDR3 is 14 residues. The CDR3 DNA follows: TGTGCCAGCAGTTCCGACAGGTTTTCGACTGAAGCTTTCTTT. Protein: CASSSDRFSTEAFF.

The gene calls are TRBV6-5 and TRBJ1-1; D may be TRBD1 (5 bases). The CDR3 loop spans 13 amino acids. Germline CDR1 MNHEY, CDR2 SVGAGI. Trimming removed 8 bases at V and 0 bases at J, with 10 bases between. CDR3 coding DNA: TGTGCCAGCGGGAGGGGCATGAACACTGAAGCTTTCTTT. Amino acids: CASGRGMNTEAFF.

The V and J genes are TRBV6-6 and TRBJ1-2; D is possibly TRBD1 (6 bases). Germline lookup yields CDR1 MNHNY and CDR2 SVGAGI (reference sequence). This CDR3 is 13 amino acids long. Trimming cost V 5 bases and J 8 bases, with 15 bases left between them. CDR3 in amino acids: CASSQVWGQGYTF. The CDR3 DNA sequence: TGTGCCAGCAGTCAGGTCTGGGGGCAGGGCTACACCTTC.

V is TRBV19 and J is TRBJ2-3; 8 bases agree with TRBD2. Germline CDR1 is LNHDA and CDR2 is SQIVND (reference sequence). The CDR3 runs to 14 residues. V was pared by 3 bases and J by 4 bases, with 3 bases of the junction left unmatched. In nucleotides, the CDR3 is TGTGCCAGTAGTATCGGACTAGCATCAGATACGCAGTATTTT. It translates to CASSIGLASDTQYF.

The rearrangement links TRBV6-1 to TRBJ1-2; 8 bases align to TRBD1. Germline CDR1 MNHNS, CDR2 SASEGT. The CDR3 runs 18 residues. Trimming cost V 3 bases and J 4 bases; bases outside gene matches: 16. The CDR3 coding sequence is TGTGCCAGCAGTGAGACAGGGGTATCCTTCGTTAGTCTCTATGGCTACACCTTC. This gives the protein CASSETGVSFVSLYGYTF.

V usage is TRBV5-4 and J usage is TRBJ1-2; 7 positions agree with TRBD1. The CDR3 is 13 amino acids. Trimming cost V 4 bases and J 4 bases; bases outside gene matches: 4. CDR1 and CDR2 from the germline V gene are SGHNT and YYREEE (reference sequence). CDR3 region: CASSGGQTYGYTF. The CDR3 bases are TGTGCCAGCAGCGGGGGACAGACCTATGGCTACACCTTC.

This clone has just a few counts. J is TRBJ1-4 and V is TRBV2; D is possibly TRBD1 (6 bases). The CDR3 runs to 14 residues. Trimming pared 1 base from V and 8 bases from J, leaving 11 bases between. Per germline, CDR1 SNHLY and CDR2 FYNNEI. CDR3 amino acids: CASSEEGGREKLFF. CDR3 DNA: TGTGCCAGCAGTGAAGAAGGGGGTAGGGAAAAACTGTTTTTT.

The rearrangement uses TRBV15 and TRBJ1-2; D is possibly TRBD1 (5 bases). Deletions cut 2 bases from V and 4 bases from J, with 26 bases between. The CDR3 is 19 residues long. Germline loops: CDR1 LNHNV, CDR2 YYDKDF (reference sequence). CDR3 in amino acids: CATSRTRQLLTPRAYGYTF. The DNA for the CDR3 is TGTGCCACCAGCAGAACCAGACAGCTTCTTACCCCAAGGGCCTATGGCTACACCTTC. Combining the CDR3 with reference TRBV15 and TRBJ1-2 gives the whole variable domain DAMVIQNPRYQVTQFGKPVTLSCSQTLNHNVMYWYQQKSSQAPKLLFHYYDKDFNNEADTPDNFQSRRPNTSFCFLDIRSPGLGDTAMYLCATSRTRQLLTPRAYGYTFGSGTRLTVV.

The J gene is TRBJ2-7, the V gene TRBV28; 9 nucleotides align to TRBD2. This CDR3 spans 17 amino acids. The germline CDR1 and CDR2 sequences are MDHEN and SYDVKM. V lost 1 base, J lost 2 bases, and 9 bases stayed unmatched. The CDR3 DNA sequence: TGTGCCAGCAGTTTATCCGCCGGGACTAGCTACCCCTACGAGCAGTACTTC. It translates to CASSLSAGTSYPYEQYF.

J is TRBJ2-2 and V is TRBV13; no clear D. Trimming took 2 bases from V and 2 from J, leaving 9 bases between them. The germline V gene encodes CDR1 PRHDT and CDR2 FYEKMQ (reference sequence). The CDR3 sequence is 15 residues long. In DNA, the CDR3 is TGTGCCAGCAGCTTATGGGCGATCAACACCGGGGAGCTGTTTTTT. Translating it yields CASSLWAINTGELFF.

This clone was counted a few times. V and J are TRBV10-1 and TRBJ2-4; perhaps TRBD2 as D (5 bases). V lost 0 bases, J lost 0 bases, and 12 bases lay in between. Looked up from germline, CDR1 is WNHNN and CDR2 is SYGVQD (reference sequence). The CDR3 has 17 residues. The CDR3 loop reads CASSESASLGAKNIQYF. The CDR3 nucleotides are TGCGCCAGCAGTGAGTCGGCTAGCTTGGGAGCCAAAAACATTCAGTACTTC.

The gene calls are TRBV18 and TRBJ2-1; D call uncertain. The CDR3 is 13 residues long. Germline values: CDR1 KGHSH, CDR2 LQKENI. Between the trimmed V and J ends, which lost 3 bases and 2 bases, there was a span of 5 bases. In nucleotides, the CDR3 is TGTGCCAGCTCACCGAGTACCTACAATGAGCAGTTCTTC. Amino acids: CASSPSTYNEQFF.

This chain links TRBV27 with TRBJ2-5, with a tentative D call TRBD2 (5 bases). Trimming stripped 1 base from V and 2 bases from J, with 11 bases between. This CDR3 spans 15 amino acids. Germline CDR1 and CDR2: MNHEY and SMNVEV (reference sequence). The CDR3 is CASSLFGGSQETQYF. The CDR3 DNA sequence: TGTGCCAGCAGTTTATTTGGCGGGTCTCAAGAGACCCAGTACTTC.

This clone showed up just once. The chain is built from TRBV11-3 and TRBJ2-7; TRBD1 might be the D (6 bases). The V gene's germline CDR1 is SGHNT and CDR2 YENEEA. With 5 bases removed from V and 2 bases from J, the gap between germline ends came to 10 bases. The CDR3 contains 13 residues. CDR3 DNA: TGTGCCAGCAGCCAACAGGGAGCCTACGAGCAGTACTTC. Amino acids: CASSQQGAYEQYF.